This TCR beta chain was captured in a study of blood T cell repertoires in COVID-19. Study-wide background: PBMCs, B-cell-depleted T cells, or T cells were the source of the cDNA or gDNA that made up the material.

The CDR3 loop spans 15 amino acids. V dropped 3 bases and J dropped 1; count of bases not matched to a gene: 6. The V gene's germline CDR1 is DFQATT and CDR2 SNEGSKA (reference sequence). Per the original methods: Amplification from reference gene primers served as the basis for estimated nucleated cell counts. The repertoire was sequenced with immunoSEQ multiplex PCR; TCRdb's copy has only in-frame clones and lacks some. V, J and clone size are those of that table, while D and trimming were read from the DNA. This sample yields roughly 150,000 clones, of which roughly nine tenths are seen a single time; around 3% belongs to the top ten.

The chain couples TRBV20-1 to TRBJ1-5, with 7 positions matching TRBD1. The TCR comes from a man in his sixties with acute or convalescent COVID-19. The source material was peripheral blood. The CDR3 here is CSASPRGRSNQPQHF. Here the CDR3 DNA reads TGCAGTGCTAGTCCGAGGGGGCGCAGCAATCAGCCCCAGCATTTT.